This T cell receptor (beta chain) derives from a study of CD8+ T cells in alopecia areata. Per the germline V gene, CDR1 is SGHNT and CDR2 is YYREEE (reference sequence). There are 16 residues in the CDR3. Trimming removed 1 base at V and 0 bases at J, with 10 bases between. The authors extracted RNA and reverse transcribed it into cDNA as the sequencing template. Libraries were prepared by immunoSEQ multiplex PCR; TCRdb keeps only in-frame clonotypes and omits some of them. The sample lists roughly 250,000 clones; less than 80% were seen once. This clonotype was obtained from a human donor with alopecia areata. This rearrangement joins TRBV5-4 to TRBJ2-2; the D gene is possibly TRBD2 (5 bases). The input for sequencing was CD4+ T cells sorted from blood, taken at week 0. The CDR3 loop is CASSLLPAANTGELFF. The CDR3 DNA follows: TGTGCCAGCAGCTTGCTTCCAGCGGCGAACACCGGGGAGCTGTTTTTT.